The clone carrying this T cell receptor (beta chain) was recorded once. Original handling: Nucleated cell number was recorded as an estimate derived from reference gene primer amplification. Clones were sequenced by immunoSEQ multiplex PCR, and TCRdb holds only the in-frame ones, with some missing. The V and J calls and clone size are taken from that table; D and trimming were inferred from the DNA. Of a few hundred thousand clones in the sample, under 90% are singletons; the top ten hold roughly 3.1%. The sample comes from a study of blood T cell repertoires in COVID-19. Germline CDR1 is MNHEY and CDR2 is SVGAGI. V was clipped by 6 bases and J by 10 bases; unmatched bases: 6. The CDR3 consists of 13 residues.

The TCR comes from a woman between 18 and 29 years old with acute or convalescent COVID-19. The V call is TRBV6-5, the J call TRBJ1-6; 7 bases align to TRBD1. The material sequenced was peripheral blood. The CDR3 region has the DNA TGTGCCAGCAGACCACAGGGGTGGTCACCCCTCCACTTT. Its translation is CASRPQGWSPLHF.